The sequence of this T cell receptor beta chain was determined in a study of blood T cell repertoires in COVID-19. Overall study: Both acute and convalescent COVID-19 samples were obtained from the United States, Italy and Spain. Sources were T cells, B-cell-depleted T cells, or PBMCs; the material itself was cDNA or gDNA.

Germline-derived CDR1 and CDR2 are LNHDA and SQIVND (reference sequence). The CDR3 spans 15 residues. With 5 bases clipped from V and 5 bases from J, the junction kept 5 bases outside the gene matches. Per the original data handling: Nucleated cell number was recorded as an estimate derived from reference gene primer amplification. Sequencing was performed with immunoSEQ multiplex PCR; in TCRdb, only in-frame clones are kept and a portion is missing. For V, J and clone size, that table is used; D and trimming come from the DNA. The data show 150,000 to 200,000 clones, 80% to 90% seen once. This receptor was obtained from a woman aged 18-29 years who had recovered from COVID-19. The chain links TRBV19 to TRBJ2-5; 13 bases agree with TRBD2. The sequencing sample was made of peripheral blood. The CDR3 spells CASSGGLAGTETQYF. The CDR3 bases are TGTGCCAGTAGTGGGGGACTAGCGGGAACGGAGACCCAGTACTTC.